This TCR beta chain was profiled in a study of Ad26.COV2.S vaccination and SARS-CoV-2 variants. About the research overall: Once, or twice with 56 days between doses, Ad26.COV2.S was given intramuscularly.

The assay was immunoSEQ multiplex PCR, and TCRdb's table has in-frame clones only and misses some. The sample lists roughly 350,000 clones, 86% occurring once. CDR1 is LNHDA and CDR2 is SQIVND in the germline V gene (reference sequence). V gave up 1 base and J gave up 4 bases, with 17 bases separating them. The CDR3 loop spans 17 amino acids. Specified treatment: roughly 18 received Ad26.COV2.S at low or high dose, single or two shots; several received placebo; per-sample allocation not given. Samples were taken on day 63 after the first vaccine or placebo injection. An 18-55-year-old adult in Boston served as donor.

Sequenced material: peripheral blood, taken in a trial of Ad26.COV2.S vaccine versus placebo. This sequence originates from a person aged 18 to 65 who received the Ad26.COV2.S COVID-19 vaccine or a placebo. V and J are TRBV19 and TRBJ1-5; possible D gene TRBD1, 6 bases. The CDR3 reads CASSIGGGGLRNQPQHF. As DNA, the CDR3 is TGTGCCAGTAGTATAGGTGGGGGGGGGCTACGGAATCAGCCCCAGCATTTT.